The source of this TCR beta chain is a study of beta chain features in type 1 diabetes. Study-wide background: Examination covered under 120 million sorted cells spanning all samples.

Study-wide findings and caveats: Patients with Type 1 diabetes showed moderately but significantly shorter TCRB CDR3s in all four CD4+ subsets. In type 1 diabetes patients, VDJ junctions had fewer insertions; deletions at these junctions were more frequent.

Comments on this clone: Its antigen is as yet unknown.

Expressed TCRB transcripts were sequenced, since all the RNA that had been isolated was reverse transcribed. Sequencing was performed with immunoSEQ multiplex PCR; in TCRdb, only in-frame clones are kept and a portion is missing. This table holds hundreds of thousands of clones, roughly 13% found once. The CDR3 spans 14 residues. Trimming removed 7 bases from V and 4 bases from J, with 16 bases in between. Germline CDR1 is LNHDA and CDR2 is SQIVND (reference sequence). The chain is built from TRBV19 and TRBJ1-2; D might be TRBD1 (6 bases). Material: naive CD4+ T cells from blood. This TCR was sampled from a man between 18 and 29 years old with type 1 diabetes. This chain's CDR3 is CASTSRGRIYGYTF. The CDR3 DNA reads TGTGCCAGTACTTCCAGGGGCAGGATCTATGGCTACACCTTC.